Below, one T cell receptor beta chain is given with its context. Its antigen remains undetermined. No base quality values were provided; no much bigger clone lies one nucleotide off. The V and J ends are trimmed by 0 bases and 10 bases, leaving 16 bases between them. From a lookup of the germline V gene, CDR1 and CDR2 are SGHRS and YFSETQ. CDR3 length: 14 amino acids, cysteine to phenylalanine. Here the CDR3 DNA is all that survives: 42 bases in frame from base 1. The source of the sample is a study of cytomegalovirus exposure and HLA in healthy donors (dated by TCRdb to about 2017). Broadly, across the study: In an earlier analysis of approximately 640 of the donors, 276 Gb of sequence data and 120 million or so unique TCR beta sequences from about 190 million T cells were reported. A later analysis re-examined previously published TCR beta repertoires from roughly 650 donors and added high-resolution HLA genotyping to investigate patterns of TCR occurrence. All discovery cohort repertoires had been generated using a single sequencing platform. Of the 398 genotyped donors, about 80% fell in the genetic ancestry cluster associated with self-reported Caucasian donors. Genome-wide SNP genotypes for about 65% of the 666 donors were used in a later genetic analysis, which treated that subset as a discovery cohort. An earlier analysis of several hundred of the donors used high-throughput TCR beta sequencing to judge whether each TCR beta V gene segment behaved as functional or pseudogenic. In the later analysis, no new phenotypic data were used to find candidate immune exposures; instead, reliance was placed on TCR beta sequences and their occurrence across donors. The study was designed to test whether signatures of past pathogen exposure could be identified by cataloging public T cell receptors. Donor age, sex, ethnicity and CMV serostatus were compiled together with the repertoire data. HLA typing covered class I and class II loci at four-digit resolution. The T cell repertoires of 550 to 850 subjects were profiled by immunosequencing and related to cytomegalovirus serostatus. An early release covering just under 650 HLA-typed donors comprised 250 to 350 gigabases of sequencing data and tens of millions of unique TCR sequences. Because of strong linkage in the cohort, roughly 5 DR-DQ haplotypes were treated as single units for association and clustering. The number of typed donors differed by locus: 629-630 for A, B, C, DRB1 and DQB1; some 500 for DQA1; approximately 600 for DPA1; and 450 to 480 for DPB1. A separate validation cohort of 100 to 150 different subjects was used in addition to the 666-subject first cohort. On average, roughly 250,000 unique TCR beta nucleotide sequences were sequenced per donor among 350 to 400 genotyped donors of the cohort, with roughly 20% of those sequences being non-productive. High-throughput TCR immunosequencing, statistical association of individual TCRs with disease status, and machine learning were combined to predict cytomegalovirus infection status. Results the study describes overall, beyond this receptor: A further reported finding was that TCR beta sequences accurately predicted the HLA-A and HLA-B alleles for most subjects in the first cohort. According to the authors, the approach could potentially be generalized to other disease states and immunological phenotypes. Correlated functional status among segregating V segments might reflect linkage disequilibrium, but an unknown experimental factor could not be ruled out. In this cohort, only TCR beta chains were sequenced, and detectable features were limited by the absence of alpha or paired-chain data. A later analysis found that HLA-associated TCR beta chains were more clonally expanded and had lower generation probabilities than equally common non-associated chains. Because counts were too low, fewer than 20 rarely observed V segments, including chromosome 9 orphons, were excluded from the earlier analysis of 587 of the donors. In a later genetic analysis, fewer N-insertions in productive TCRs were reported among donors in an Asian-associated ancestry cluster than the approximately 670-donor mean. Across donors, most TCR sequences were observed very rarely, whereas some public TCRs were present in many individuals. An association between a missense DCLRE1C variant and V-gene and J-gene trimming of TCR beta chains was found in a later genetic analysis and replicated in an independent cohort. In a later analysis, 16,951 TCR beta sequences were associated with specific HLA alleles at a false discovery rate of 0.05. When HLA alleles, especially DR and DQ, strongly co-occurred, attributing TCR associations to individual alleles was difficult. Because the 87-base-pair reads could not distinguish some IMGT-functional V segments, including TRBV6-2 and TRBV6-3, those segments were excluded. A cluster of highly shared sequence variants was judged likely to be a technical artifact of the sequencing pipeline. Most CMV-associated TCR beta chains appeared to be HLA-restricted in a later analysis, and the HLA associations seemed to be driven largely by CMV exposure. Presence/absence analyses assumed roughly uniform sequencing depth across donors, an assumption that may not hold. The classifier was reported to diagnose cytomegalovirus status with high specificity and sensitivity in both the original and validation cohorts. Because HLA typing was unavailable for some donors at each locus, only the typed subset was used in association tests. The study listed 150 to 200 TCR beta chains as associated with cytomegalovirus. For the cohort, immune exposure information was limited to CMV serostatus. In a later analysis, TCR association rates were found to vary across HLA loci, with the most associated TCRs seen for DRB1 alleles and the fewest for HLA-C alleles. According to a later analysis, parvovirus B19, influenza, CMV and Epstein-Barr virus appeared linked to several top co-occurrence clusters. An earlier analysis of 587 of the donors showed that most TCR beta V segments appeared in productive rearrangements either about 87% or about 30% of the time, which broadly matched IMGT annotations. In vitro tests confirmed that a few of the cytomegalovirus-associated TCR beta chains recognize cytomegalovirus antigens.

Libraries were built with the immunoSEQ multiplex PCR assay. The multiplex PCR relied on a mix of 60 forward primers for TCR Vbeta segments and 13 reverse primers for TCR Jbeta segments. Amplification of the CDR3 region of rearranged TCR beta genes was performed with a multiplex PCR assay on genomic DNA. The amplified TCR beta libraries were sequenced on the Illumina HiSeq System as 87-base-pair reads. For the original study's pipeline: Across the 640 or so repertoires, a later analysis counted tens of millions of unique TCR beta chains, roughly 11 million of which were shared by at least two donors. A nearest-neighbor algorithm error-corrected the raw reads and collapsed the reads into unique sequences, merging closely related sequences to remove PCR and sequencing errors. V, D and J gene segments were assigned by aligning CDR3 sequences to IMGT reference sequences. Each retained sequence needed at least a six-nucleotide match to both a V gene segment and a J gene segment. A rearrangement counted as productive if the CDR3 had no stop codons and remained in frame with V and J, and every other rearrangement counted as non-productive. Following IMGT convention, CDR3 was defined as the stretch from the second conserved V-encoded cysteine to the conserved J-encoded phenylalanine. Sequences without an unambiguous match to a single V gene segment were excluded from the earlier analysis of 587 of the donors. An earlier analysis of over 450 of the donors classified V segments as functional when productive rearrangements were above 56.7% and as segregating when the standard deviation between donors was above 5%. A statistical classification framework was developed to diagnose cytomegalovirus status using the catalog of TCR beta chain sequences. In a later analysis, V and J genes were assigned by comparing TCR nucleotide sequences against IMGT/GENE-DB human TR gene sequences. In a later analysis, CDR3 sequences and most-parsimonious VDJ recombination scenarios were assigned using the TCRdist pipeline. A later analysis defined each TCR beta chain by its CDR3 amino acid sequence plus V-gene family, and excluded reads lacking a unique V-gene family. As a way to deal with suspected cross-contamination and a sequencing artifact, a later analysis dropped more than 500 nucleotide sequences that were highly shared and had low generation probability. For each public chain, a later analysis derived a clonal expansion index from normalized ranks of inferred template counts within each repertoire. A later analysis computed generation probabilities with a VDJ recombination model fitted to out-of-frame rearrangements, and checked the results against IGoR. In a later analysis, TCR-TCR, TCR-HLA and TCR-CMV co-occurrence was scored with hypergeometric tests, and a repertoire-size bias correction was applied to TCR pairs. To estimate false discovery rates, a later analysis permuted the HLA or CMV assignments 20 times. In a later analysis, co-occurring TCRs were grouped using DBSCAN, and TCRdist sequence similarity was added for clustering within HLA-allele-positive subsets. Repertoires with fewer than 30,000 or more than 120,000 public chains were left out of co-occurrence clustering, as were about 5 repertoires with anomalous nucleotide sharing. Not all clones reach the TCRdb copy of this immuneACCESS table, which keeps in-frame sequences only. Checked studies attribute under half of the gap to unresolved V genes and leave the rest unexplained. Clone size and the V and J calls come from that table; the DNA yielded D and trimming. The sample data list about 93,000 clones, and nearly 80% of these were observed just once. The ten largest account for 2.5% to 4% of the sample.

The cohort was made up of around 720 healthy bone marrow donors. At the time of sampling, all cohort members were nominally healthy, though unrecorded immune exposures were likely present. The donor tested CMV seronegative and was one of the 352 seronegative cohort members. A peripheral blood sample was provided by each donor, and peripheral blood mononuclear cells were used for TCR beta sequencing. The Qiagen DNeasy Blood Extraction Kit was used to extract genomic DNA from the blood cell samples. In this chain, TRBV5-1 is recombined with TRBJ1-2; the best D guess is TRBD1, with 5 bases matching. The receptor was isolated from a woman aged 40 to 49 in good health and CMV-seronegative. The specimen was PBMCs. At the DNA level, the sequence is TGCGCCAGCAGCTTGGCCCTCAACGACAGAAACTACACCTTC. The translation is CASSLALNDRNYTF.